This entry lists 30 T cell receptor beta chains sequenced from one sample in a study of blood T cells in healthy people across ages. Using a J-beta primer mix together with a sample-barcoded 5' primer, a second PCR was run for roughly 7 to 11 cycles. One entry per CDR3 protein results from TCRdb running MiXCR on the 5' RACE reads. The sample includes 750,000 to 950,000 distinct CDR3 sequences, about 29% of them seen just once. The data also belong to a second study, concerning T cells of mothers and their children.

Sequenced: blood. These receptor sequences come from a woman aged 35 to 49 in good health.

V usage is TRBV11-3 and J usage is TRBJ2-5; D is perhaps TRBD2 (5 bases). The V end lost 5 bases, the J end lost 5 bases, and 9 bases lay between the germline ends. The germline V gene encodes CDR1 SGHNT and CDR2 YENEEA. The CDR3 covers 12 residues. CDR3 DNA: TGTGCCAGCAGCAAACTAGGGGAGACCCAGTACTTC. It is translated as CASSKLGETQYF. Using reference TRBV11-3 and TRBJ2-5 for the parts outside the CDR3, the full variable domain is EAGVVQSPRYKIIEKKQPVAFWCNPISGHNTLYWYLQNLGQGPELLIRYENEEAVDDSQLPKDRFSAERLKGVDSTLKIQPAELGDSAVYLCASSKLGETQYFGPGTRLLVL.

This clonotype was seen many times. The J gene is TRBJ2-7, the V gene TRBV29-1; D perhaps matches TRBD2 (6 bases). CDR3 size: 16 residues. V lost 0 bases to trimming and J lost 6 bases, with 21 bases between them. Germline values: CDR1 SQVTM, CDR2 ANQGSEA. The CDR3 DNA sequence: TGCAGCGTTGAAGATCGGTCAGGCCGGGTCGGGGGCGAGCAGTACTTC. Its protein product is CSVEDRSGRVGGEQYF.

The chain uses TRBV15 and TRBJ2-6; no clear D. The CDR3 covers 15 residues. The V and J ends lost 0 bases and 5 bases respectively, with 8 bases between them. In germline, CDR1 is LNHNV, CDR2 YYDKDF (reference sequence). CDR3 region: CATSRDLGRANVLTF. As DNA, the CDR3 is TGTGCCACCAGCAGAGATCTAGGAAGGGCCAACGTCCTGACTTTC.

Only a few counts were recorded for this clonotype. The V and J genes are TRBV21-1 and TRBJ2-7; the table's D call of TRBD1 was not tested on the DNA. TRBV21-1 is tagged as a pseudogene. The CDR3 is made up of 15 amino acids. The CDR3 protein is CASSKEAGPPYEQYF. The CDR3 nucleotides are TGTGCCAGCAGCAAAGAGGCCGGGCCACCCTACGAGCAGTACTTC.

This sequence joins TRBV28 and TRBJ2-5; D unresolved. The better agreement between TRBJ2-7 and the DNA end casts doubt on the J call. Germline V gene lookup returns CDR1 MDHEN and CDR2 SYDVKM. The CDR3 extends over 15 amino acids. CDR3 sequence: CASSLQGLPADEQYF. The CDR3 nucleotides read TGTGCCAGCAGTTTACAAGGGCTTCCCGCCGACGAGCAGTACTTC.

The gene calls are TRBV20-1 and TRBJ2-1, with 12 bases identical to TRBD1. V lost 2 bases to trimming and J lost 7 bases; unmatched junction nucleotides: 6. The CDR3 consists of 15 residues. The V gene's germline CDR1 is DFQATT and CDR2 SNEGSKA (reference sequence). The CDR3 loop reads CSARRDRGRGNEQFF. The DNA of the CDR3 is TGCAGTGCTAGACGGGACAGGGGGCGAGGAAATGAGCAGTTCTTC.

This clonotype was seen ten or more times. The CDR3 sequence is CSASRTEGGKLFF. The CDR3 DNA is TGCAGTGCTAGCCGGACGGAGGGGGGAAAACTGTTTTTT. This chain joins TRBV20-1 and TRBJ1-4, with a tentative D call TRBD1 (6 bases). In germline, CDR1 is DFQATT, CDR2 SNEGSKA (reference sequence). The germline V and J ends were trimmed by 3 bases and 10 bases, with 15 bases remaining between them. There are 13 residues in the CDR3.

Only a few counts were recorded for this clonotype. The CDR3 loop reads CASSQDRGERENTIYF. The DNA of the CDR3 is TGCGCCAGCAGCCAAGACCGTGGGGAAAGGGAAAACACCATATATTTT. The rearrangement joins TRBV4-3 to TRBJ1-3; no clear D. V was pared by 0 bases and J by 6 bases, with 15 bases between. The CDR3 extends over 16 amino acids. The V gene's germline CDR1 is LGHNA and CDR2 YSLEER.

This clonotype has a count of ten or more. This rearrangement joins TRBV29-1 to TRBJ2-7; 9 positions match TRBD1. V dropped 6 bases and J dropped 2; count of bases not matched to a gene: 14. CDR3 size: 16 residues. From germline, CDR1 is SQVTM and CDR2 ANQGSEA. CDR3 sequence: CSVGPGTGIGAYEQYF. CDR3 DNA: TGCAGCGTCGGTCCCGGGACAGGGATAGGGGCCTACGAGCAGTACTTC.

This clonotype has a count of ten or more. The chain employs TRBV5-1 and TRBJ2-7; 8 bases line up with TRBD1. The ends lost 4 bases at V and 2 bases at J; junction bases unmatched: 5. The CDR3 spans 14 residues. CDR1 is SGHRS, CDR2 YFSETQ, per germline. Written as DNA, the CDR3 is TGCGCCAGCAGCCCGGGACAGGAAACCTACGAGCAGTACTTC. This codes for CASSPGQETYEQYF.

This clonotype was observed a handful of times. The chain has TRBV15 and TRBJ1-2; no definite D call. The ends were cut back, 5 bases at V and 5 bases at J, with 9 bases in the middle. Per germline, CDR1 LNHNV and CDR2 YYDKDF (reference sequence). This CDR3 has 12 amino acids. CDR3 in amino acids: CATSVPGYGYTF. CDR3 bases: TGTGCCACCAGCGTCCCGGGGTATGGCTACACCTTC. The full variable domain, completed using reference TRBV15 and TRBJ1-2, is DAMVIQNPRYQVTQFGKPVTLSCSQTLNHNVMYWYQQKSSQAPKLLFHYYDKDFNNEADTPDNFQSRRPNTSFCFLDIRSPGLGDTAMYLCATSVPGYGYTFGSGTRLTVV.

The table lists this clonotype with a few counts. The J gene is TRBJ2-7, the V gene TRBV5-1, with a tentative D call TRBD1 (7 bases). The V gene lost 3 bases and the J gene lost 3 bases, with 19 bases spanning the gap. The CDR3 is made up of 16 amino acids. Germline V gives CDR1 SGHRS, CDR2 YFSETQ. CDR3 loop: CASSSPRGQSFYEQYF. CDR3 nucleotide sequence: TGCGCCAGCAGCTCGCCGCGGGGACAGAGTTTCTACGAGCAGTACTTC.

DNA for the CDR3: TGTGCCAGCAGTTACACCTATAGCTACAATGAGCAGTTCTTC. This translates into CASSYTYSYNEQFF. The J gene is TRBJ2-1, the V gene TRBV6-2 or TRBV6-3, with D unclear. This CDR3 is built from 14 residues. Between the trimmed V and J ends, which lost 2 bases and 3 bases, there was a span of 8 bases. The V gene's germline CDR1 is MNHEY and CDR2 SVGEGT.

The chain uses TRBV7-2 and TRBJ2-1, with 10 bases fitting TRBD2. CDR1 and CDR2 from the germline V gene are SGHTA and FQGNSA. The J segment lost 3 bases and the V segment lost 3 bases, leaving 11 bases of the junction unmatched. This CDR3 comprises 18 residues. Here the CDR3 reads CASSFVPGLAIGYNEQFF. As DNA, the CDR3 is TGTGCCAGCAGCTTTGTCCCGGGACTAGCGATCGGCTACAATGAGCAGTTCTTC.

Comment on this clonotype: This clone may be a read error of a much larger clone one base away. This rearrangement joins TRBV19 to TRBJ2-7; TRBD1 or TRBD2 may be the D gene (5 bases each). The CDR3 consists of 13 residues. V was trimmed by 6 bases and J by 6 bases, leaving 15 bases between them. Per germline, CDR1 LNHDA and CDR2 SQIVND (reference sequence). CDR3 sequence reads: CASRIRERGEQYF. CDR3 coding DNA: TGTGCCAGTAGGATAAGGGAGAGGGGCGAGCAGTACTTC.

The V gene is TRBV7-2, the J gene TRBJ2-7; 8 nucleotides match TRBD1. The length of the CDR3 is 15 residues. V lost 5 bases to trimming and J lost 1 base; unmatched junction nucleotides: 7. The germline V gene encodes CDR1 SGHTA and CDR2 FQGNSA. CDR3 DNA: TGTGCCAGCAGCCGTAACAGGGGGGTATCCTACGAGCAGTACTTC. Encoded protein: CASSRNRGVSYEQYF.

The chain combines TRBV7-9 with TRBJ1-2; tentative D call: TRBD1 (5 bases). The CDR3 covers 15 residues. Germline CDR1 is SEHNR and CDR2 is FQNEAQ (reference sequence). The V and J ends lost 1 base and 4 bases respectively, with 13 bases between them. For the CDR3, the DNA is TGTGCCAGCAGCTTAGTGGGCCAGGGTGGCTATGGCTACACCTTC. Residues: CASSLVGQGGYGYTF.

About this clonotype: This could be a read error, since a much larger clone is one nucleotide away. The rearrangement joins TRBV15 to TRBJ2-7; D perhaps matches TRBD2 (6 bases). Germline assignment: CDR1 LNHNV and CDR2 YYDKDF (reference sequence). This CDR3 spans 13 amino acids. V was trimmed by 1 base and J by 9 bases, leaving 13 bases between them. This CDR3 is CATSRAGGGVQYF. DNA for the CDR3: TGTGCCACCAGCAGAGCCGGGGGAGGCGTGCAGTACTTC.

This rearrangement joins TRBV20-1 to TRBJ2-7, with 9 bases lining up with TRBD2. J was trimmed by 4 bases and V by 2 bases; bases with no gene match: 6. This CDR3 is built from 14 residues. From germline, CDR1 is DFQATT and CDR2 SNEGSKA (reference sequence). In DNA, the CDR3 is TGCAGTGCTAGACCGAGCGGGGGGCCGTACGAGCAGTACTTC. Translation: CSARPSGGPYEQYF.

This clonotype occurred many times. A read error is possible here, since a much larger clone lies one base away. The CDR3 loop is CASWVGEPYNEQFF. DNA for the CDR3: TGCGCCAGCTGGGTGGGTGAACCCTACAATGAGCAGTTCTTC. The chain combines TRBV5-1 with TRBJ2-1; no clear D. Trimming took 7 bases from V and 2 from J, leaving 13 bases between them. The germline CDR1 and CDR2 sequences are SGHRS and YFSETQ. The length of the CDR3 is 14 residues.

This clonotype appeared many times. The chain recombines TRBV20-1 with TRBJ1-2; 9 bases line up with TRBD1. The V segment lost 3 bases and the J segment 4 bases; nucleotides outside the gene matches: 9. The V gene's germline CDR1 is DFQATT and CDR2 SNEGSKA (reference sequence). CDR3 length equals 15 residues. The CDR3 reads CSASLRDRASYGYTF. CDR3 bases: TGCAGTGCTAGCTTAAGGGACAGGGCCTCCTATGGCTACACCTTC.

This clonotype was observed at least ten times. The chain employs TRBV12-3 or TRBV12-4 and TRBJ1-5; no clear D. V was clipped by 2 bases and J by 0 bases, with 8 bases between them. The CDR3 length is 15 residues. The CDR3 reads CASSLQSGSNQPQHF. DNA for the CDR3: TGTGCCAGCAGTTTACAGTCAGGTAGCAATCAGCCCCAGCATTTT.

This clonotype was picked up many times. The chain joins TRBV5-1 to TRBJ2-1; TRBD1 or TRBD2 may be the D gene (6 bases each). This CDR3 is built from 15 residues. V shed 4 bases and J shed 9 bases, with 20 bases lying between them. Germline values: CDR1 SGHRS, CDR2 YFSETQ. The DNA of the CDR3 is TGCGCCAGCAGCCCGACGACTAGGGGGAGTATTGAGCAGTTCTTC. Protein: CASSPTTRGSIEQFF.

V gene TRBV18 combines with J gene TRBJ2-2; 10 bases are a match to TRBD1. Per germline, CDR1 KGHSH and CDR2 LQKENI. There are 16 residues in the CDR3. V was clipped by 8 bases and J by 3 bases; unmatched bases: 9. DNA for the CDR3: TGTGCCAGCAACGACCCGGGACAGGGGTACACCGGGGAGCTGTTTTTT. Protein product: CASNDPGQGYTGELFF.

The chain recombines TRBV9 with TRBJ2-3; TRBD2 is a possible D gene (5 bases). This CDR3 region has 13 residues. V was clipped by 3 bases and J by 6 bases, with 11 bases between them. Germline CDR1 SGDLS, CDR2 YYNGEE. DNA for the CDR3: TGTGCCAGCAGCGGTATTAGCGAGGATACGCAGTATTTT. Its translation is CASSGISEDTQYF.

The gene calls are TRBV7-2 and TRBJ2-1; 9 bases are a match to TRBD1. Germline lookup yields CDR1 SGHTA and CDR2 FQGNSA. The ends lost 4 bases at V and 9 bases at J; junction bases unmatched: 4. The CDR3 spans 13 residues. CDR3 sequence reads: CASSSGTGFEQFF. The CDR3 bases are TGTGCCAGCAGCTCCGGGACAGGGTTTGAGCAGTTCTTC. The full variable domain, in which reference TRBV7-2 and TRBJ2-1 provide the parts outside the CDR3, is GAGVSQSPSNKVTEKGKDVELRCDPISGHTALYWYRQSLGQGLEFLIYFQGNSAPDKSGLPSDRFSAERTGGSVSTLTIQRTQQEDSAVYLCASSSGTGFEQFFGPGTRLTVL.

Concerning this clonotype itself: A much larger clone sits a single nucleotide away, making a read error possible. CDR3: CSVDKGKVNNEQYF. In nucleotides, the CDR3 is TGCAGCGTTGATAAAGGGAAGGTCAACAATGAGCAGTACTTC. This chain uses TRBV29-1 with TRBJ2-1; D uncertain. With the DNA end fitting TRBJ2-7 better, the J assignment may be wrong. Per the germline V gene, CDR1 is SQVTM and CDR2 is ANQGSEA. CDR3 length: 14 amino acids.

This clonotype was seen many times. V is TRBV7-6 and J is TRBJ2-7, with a possible D match to TRBD1 (6 bases). The CDR3 loop spans 15 amino acids. V dropped 5 bases and J dropped 1 base, with 15 bases sitting between them. Germline V gene data show CDR1 as SGHVS and CDR2 as FNYEAQ. CDR3 coding DNA: TGTGCCAGCAGCCCTATGCAGGGGTCGTCCTACGAGCAGTACTTC. Its protein is CASSPMQGSSYEQYF.

Notes on this clonotype: A much larger clone differs from this one at a single base, so this may be a read error. The gene calls are TRBV28 and TRBJ2-4; D gene ambiguous. This CDR3 has 13 residues. Germline V gene lookup returns CDR1 MDHEN and CDR2 SYDVKM. CDR3 region: CASRLFLKNIQYF. The CDR3 nucleotides read TGTGCCAGCAGGTTATTCCTGAAAAACATTCAGTACTTC.

This clonotype showed up many times. The rearrangement links TRBV7-9 to TRBJ2-7; D is unclear. The CDR3 length is 14 residues. Trimming removed 1 base from V and 2 bases from J, with 9 bases in between. Per germline, CDR1 SEHNR and CDR2 FQNEAQ (reference sequence). The CDR3 loop is CASSLVGSPYEQYF. The CDR3 bases are TGTGCCAGCAGCTTAGTGGGGTCTCCCTACGAGCAGTACTTC.